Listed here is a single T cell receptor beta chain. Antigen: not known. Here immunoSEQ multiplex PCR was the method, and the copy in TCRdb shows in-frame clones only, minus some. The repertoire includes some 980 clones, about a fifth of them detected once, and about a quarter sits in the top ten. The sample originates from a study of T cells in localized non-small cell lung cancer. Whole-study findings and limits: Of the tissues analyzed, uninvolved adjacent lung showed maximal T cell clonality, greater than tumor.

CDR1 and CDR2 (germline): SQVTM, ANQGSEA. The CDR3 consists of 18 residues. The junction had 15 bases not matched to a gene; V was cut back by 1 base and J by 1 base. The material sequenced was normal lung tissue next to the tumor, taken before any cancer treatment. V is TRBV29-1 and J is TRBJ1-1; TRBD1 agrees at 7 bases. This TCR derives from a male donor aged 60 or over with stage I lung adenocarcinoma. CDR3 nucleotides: TGCAGCGTTGAAGGGGTAGGGGGCTTTGGGTTTGGGAACACTGAAGCTTTCTTT. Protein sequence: CSVEGVGGFGFGNTEAFF.